This T cell receptor beta chain was recovered during a study of lymphopenia after photon versus proton radiotherapy. Study findings and constraints: Survival link was tested only in deceased patients; proton benefit remains a possibility. Larger post-nadir TCR diversity loss correlated inversely with survival in deceased patients. Post-nadir diversity loss with photons came from oligoclonal expansion, particularly CD8+ Temra cells. Relative stability marked proton patients; photon patients lost diversity and naive cells.

This clone appeared a single time. Its cognate antigen is unknown. Data came from immunoSEQ multiplex PCR; TCRdb stores just in-frame clones and leaves some out. The table has 50,000 to 60,000 clones, 80% to 95% seen once. Sample: peripheral blood, taken from a patient treated with photon-based radiotherapy. The TCR sequence derives from a woman between 35 and 50 years old with cholangiocarcinoma.

The CDR3 here is CASSIDRLRTGELFF. The DNA for the CDR3 is TGTGCCAGTAGTATAGATCGTTTACGCACCGGGGAGCTGTTTTTT. The rearrangement links TRBV19 to TRBJ2-2, with no clear D. Germline CDR1 reads LNHDA; CDR2 reads SQIVND (reference sequence). The CDR3 runs to 15 residues. V lost 0 bases and J lost 4, with 9 bases in between.